This record covers a single T cell receptor beta chain. The repertoire was sequenced with immunoSEQ multiplex PCR; TCRdb's copy has only in-frame clones and lacks some. The sample yields about 190,000 clones, around 93% seen once. This sample was included in a study of control samples from healthy donors and cancer patients. The clonotype was recovered from a man younger than 45 in good health. Source material: blood.

CDR3 protein: CASSDRGVEKLFF. CDR3 sequence (DNA): TGTGCCAGCAGTGATCGAGGGGTTGAAAAACTGTTTTTT. The chain uses TRBV2 and TRBJ1-4, with D perhaps TRBD1 (5 bases). This CDR3 contains 13 residues. V dropped 3 bases and J dropped 7 bases, with 9 bases sitting between them. Germline V gives CDR1 SNHLY, CDR2 FYNNEI. The complete variable domain, with remaining parts taken from reference TRBV2 and TRBJ1-4, reads EPEVTQTPSHQVTQMGQEVILRCVPISNHLYFYWYRQILGQKVEFLVSFYNNEISEKSEIFDDQFSVERPDGSNFTLKIRSTKLEDSAMYFCASSDRGVEKLFFGSGTQLSVL.